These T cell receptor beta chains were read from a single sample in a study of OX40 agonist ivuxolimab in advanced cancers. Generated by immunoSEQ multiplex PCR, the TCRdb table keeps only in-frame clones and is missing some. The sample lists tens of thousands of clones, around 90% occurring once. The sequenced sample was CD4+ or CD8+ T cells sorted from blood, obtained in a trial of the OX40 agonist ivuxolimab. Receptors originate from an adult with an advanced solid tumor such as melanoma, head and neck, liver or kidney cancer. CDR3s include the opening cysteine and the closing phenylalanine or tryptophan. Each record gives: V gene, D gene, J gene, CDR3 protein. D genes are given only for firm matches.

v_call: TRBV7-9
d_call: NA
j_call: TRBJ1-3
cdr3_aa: CASSPRGIPGNTIYF

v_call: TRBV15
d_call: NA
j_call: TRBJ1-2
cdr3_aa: CATSRPQGTGYTF

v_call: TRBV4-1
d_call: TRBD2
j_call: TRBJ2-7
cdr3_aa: CASSPPSGTGEQYF

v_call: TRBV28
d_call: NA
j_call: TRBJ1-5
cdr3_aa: CASKPGGSNQPQHF

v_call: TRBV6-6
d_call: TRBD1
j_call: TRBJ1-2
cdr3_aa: CASSRKTGGYGYTF

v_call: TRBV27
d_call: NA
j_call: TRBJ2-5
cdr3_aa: CASSFFRDETQYF

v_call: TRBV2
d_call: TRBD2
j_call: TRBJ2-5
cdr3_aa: CASSETTSGGTQYF

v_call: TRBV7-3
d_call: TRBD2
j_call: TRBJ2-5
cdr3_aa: CASSLEAGVQTQYF

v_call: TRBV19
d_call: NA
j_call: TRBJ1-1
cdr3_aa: CASSNTANTEAFF

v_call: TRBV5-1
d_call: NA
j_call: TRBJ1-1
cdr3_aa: CASSPDRAMNTEAFF

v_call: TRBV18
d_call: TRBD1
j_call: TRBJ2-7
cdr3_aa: CASSPSSTGTGTSYEQYF

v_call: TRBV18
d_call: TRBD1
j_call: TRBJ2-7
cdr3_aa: CASSPLMDRGHEQYF

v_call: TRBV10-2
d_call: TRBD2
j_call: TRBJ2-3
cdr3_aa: CASSESSSGRDTQYF

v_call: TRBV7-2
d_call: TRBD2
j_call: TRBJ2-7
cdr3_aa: CASRTRTGTSSAEQYF

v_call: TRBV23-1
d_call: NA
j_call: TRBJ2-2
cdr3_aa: CASSPRGGSNTGELFF

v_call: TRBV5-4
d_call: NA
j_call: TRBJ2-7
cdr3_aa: CASSSYTYIAVRSYEQYF

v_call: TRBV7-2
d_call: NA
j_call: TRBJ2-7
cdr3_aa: CASSPQRYEQYF

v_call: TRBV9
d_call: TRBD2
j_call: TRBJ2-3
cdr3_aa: CASSVAAGGLATDTQYF

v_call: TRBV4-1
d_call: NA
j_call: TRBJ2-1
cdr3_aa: CASSRLAESPSSSYNEQFF

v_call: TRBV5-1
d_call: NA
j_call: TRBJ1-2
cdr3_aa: CASSIGVGANYGYTF

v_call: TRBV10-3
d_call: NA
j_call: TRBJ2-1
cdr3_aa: CAISEGQINEQFF

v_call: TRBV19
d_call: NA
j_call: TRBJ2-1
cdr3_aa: CASGDGTLYNEQFF

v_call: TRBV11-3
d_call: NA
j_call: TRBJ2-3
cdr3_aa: CASSLNIGDTQYF

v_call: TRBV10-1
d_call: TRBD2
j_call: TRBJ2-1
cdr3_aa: CASSPGTSGIDEQFF

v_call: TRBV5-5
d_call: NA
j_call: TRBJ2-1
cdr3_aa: CASSFGPKPYNEQFF

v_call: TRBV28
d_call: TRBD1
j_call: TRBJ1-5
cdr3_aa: CASTGQGGFWGNQPQHF

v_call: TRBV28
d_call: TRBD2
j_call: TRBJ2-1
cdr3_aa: CASSGRTSGRGGQFF

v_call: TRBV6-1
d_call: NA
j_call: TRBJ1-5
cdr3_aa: CASSEQGIRNQPQHF

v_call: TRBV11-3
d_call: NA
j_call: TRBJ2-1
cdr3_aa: CASSFIQGGYNEQFF

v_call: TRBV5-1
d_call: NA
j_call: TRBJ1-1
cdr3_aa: CASSPRQASTEAFF

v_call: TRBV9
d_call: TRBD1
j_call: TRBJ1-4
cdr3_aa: CASSVAGQGGEKLFF

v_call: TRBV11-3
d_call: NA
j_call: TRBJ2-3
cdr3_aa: CASSRMSTDTQYF

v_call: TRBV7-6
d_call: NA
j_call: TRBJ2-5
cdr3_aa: CASSLPRVEETQYF

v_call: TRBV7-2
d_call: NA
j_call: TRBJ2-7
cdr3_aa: CASSLLQGNEQYF

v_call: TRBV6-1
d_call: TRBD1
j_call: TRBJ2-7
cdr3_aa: CASSGTGQGTYEQYF

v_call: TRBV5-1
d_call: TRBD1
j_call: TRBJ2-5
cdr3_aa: CASSLSSTGTGGRETQYF

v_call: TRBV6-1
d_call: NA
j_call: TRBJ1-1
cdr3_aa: CASSELRLNTEAFF

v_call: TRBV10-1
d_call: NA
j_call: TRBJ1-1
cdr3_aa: CASSESPRWTEAFF

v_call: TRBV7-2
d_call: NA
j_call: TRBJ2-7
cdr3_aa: CASSLVPAEGQYF

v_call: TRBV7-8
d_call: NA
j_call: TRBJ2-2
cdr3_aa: CASSFKYAGQNTGELFF

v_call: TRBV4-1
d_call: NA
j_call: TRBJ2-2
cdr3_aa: CASTPIRGGELFF

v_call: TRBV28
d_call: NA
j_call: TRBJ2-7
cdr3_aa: CASRRAGPYEQYF

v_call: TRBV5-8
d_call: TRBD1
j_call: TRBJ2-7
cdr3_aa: CASSGGPGQGTYEQYF

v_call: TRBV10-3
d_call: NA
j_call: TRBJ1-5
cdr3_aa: CAISDGYQPQHF

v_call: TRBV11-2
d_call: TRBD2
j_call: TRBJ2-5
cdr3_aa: CASSSWRGTKETQYF

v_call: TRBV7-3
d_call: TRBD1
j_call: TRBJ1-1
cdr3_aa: CASSPTGGRTEAFF

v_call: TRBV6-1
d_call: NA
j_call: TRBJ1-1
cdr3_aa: CASSFFRDTTEAFF

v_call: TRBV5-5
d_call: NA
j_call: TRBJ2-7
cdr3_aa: CASSFGLEQYF

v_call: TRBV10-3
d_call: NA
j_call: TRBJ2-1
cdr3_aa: CAIRYSDVYNEQFF

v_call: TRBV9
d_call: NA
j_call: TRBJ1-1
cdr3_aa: CASSVAGRNTEAFF

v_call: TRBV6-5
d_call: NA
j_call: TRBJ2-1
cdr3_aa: CASSTQGPNEQFF

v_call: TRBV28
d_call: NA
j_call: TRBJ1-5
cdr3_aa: CASSSGFNQPQHF

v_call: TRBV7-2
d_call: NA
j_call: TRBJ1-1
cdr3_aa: CASSLSGTLNTEAFF

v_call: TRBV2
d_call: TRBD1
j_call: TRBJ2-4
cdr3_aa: CASSDQGQGQNIQYF

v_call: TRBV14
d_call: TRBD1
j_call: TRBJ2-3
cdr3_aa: CASSQDIGGHYTDTQYF

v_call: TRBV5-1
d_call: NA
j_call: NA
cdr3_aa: CASSFGTLTYEQYF

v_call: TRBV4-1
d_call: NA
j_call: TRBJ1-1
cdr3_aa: CASSARLENTEAFF

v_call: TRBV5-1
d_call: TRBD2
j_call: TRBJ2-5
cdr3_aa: CASRDSGRFSETQYF

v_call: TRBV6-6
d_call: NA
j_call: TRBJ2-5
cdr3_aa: CASSLRETQYF